This TCR beta chain was observed in a study of metastatic and nonmetastatic thyroid tumors. From germline, CDR1 is MGHDK and CDR2 SYGVNS. V was clipped by 4 bases and J by 3 bases; unmatched bases: 18. The CDR3 is 18 residues long. TCRdb reanalyzed the PCR reads with MiXCR. The table records under 20,000 clones, 27% of them present only once. This clone was found a few times. The entire patient cohort was treatment-naive prior to thyroid surgery. This clonotype was obtained from a female donor with papillary thyroid cancer or a benign thyroid nodule (not recorded which). Some clones in this sample may be carry-over from other donors' samples. The rearrangement uses TRBV25-1 and TRBJ2-7; 7 bases agree with TRBD2. The sample consisted of adjacent normal tissue. The CDR3 loop reads CASSGTTNNRDYNYEQYF. The CDR3 DNA is TGTGCCAGCAGTGGAACGACAAACAACCGGGACTACAACTACGAGCAGTACTTC.